These 27 T cell receptor beta chains were all obtained from the same sample, sequenced in a study of blood T cell repertoires in COVID-19. Method: immunoSEQ multiplex PCR; TCRdb's copy keeps in-frame clones and lacks some. The table has about 59,000 clones, roughly 80% seen once. The sequenced material came from peripheral blood. All receptors come from a human donor in a cohort sampled during active COVID-19.

The V call is TRBV28, the J call TRBJ1-2; D not resolved. V lost 3 bases to trimming and J lost 6 bases, with 14 bases between them. The CDR3 has 14 amino acids. Germline-derived CDR1 and CDR2 are MDHEN and SYDVKM. This chain's CDR3 is CASSFEGKAHGYTF. In nucleotides, the CDR3 is TGTGCCAGCAGTTTTGAGGGAAAAGCCCATGGCTACACCTTC.

The chain has TRBV28 and TRBJ1-1, with D perhaps TRBD1 (5 bases). Germline V gene data show CDR1 as MDHEN and CDR2 as SYDVKM. The CDR3 is 14 amino acids. Trimming cost V 7 bases and J 5 bases, with 17 bases left between them. Here the CDR3 reads CASTYTNGGTEAFF. For the CDR3, the DNA is TGTGCCAGCACTTATACAAACGGGGGGACTGAAGCTTTCTTT.

This sequence joins TRBV7-2 and TRBJ2-7; 7 bases agree with TRBD1. V shed 5 bases, J shed 3 bases, and the junction held 7 bases outside the gene matches. In germline, CDR1 is SGHTA, CDR2 FQGNSA. There are 14 residues in the CDR3. The CDR3 sequence is CASSAGTEIYEQYF. The CDR3 nucleotides are TGTGCCAGCAGCGCCGGGACAGAGATCTACGAGCAGTACTTC.

This clone appeared a few times. This chain connects TRBV20-1 to TRBJ2-1; 11 nucleotides align to TRBD2. The germline V gene has CDR1 DFQATT and CDR2 SNEGSKA (reference sequence). The CDR3 runs to 14 residues. Losses at the gene ends were 3 bases for V and 10 bases for J; bases not matched to a gene: 8. The DNA for the CDR3 is TGCAGTGCTAGTAGCGGGAGGGCCAGCGAGGAGCAGTTCTTC. It is translated as CSASSGRASEEQFF.

V is TRBV4-2 and J is TRBJ1-5; TRBD1 matches 7 bases. The CDR3 runs to 16 residues. With V trimmed by 6 bases and J by 5 bases, 13 bases remained unmatched. Germline CDR1 and CDR2: LGHNA and YNFKEQ. The CDR3 is CASSLQVGTGDQPQHF. As DNA, the CDR3 is TGTGCCAGCAGTCTACAAGTTGGCACAGGGGATCAGCCCCAGCATTTT.

V is TRBV24-1 and J is TRBJ2-5, with a weak D call TRBD1 (6 bases). The CDR3 loop spans 16 amino acids. Germline V CDR1 and CDR2: KGHDR, SFDVKD. The germline V and J ends were trimmed by 1 base and 5 bases, with 16 bases remaining between them. The CDR3 sequence: CATSDFPNRAPETQYF. In DNA form, the CDR3 reads TGTGCCACCAGTGATTTTCCAAACAGGGCCCCGGAGACCCAGTACTTC.

J is TRBJ2-7 and V is TRBV19, with 10 positions matching TRBD1. J lost 3 bases, V lost 6 bases, and 5 bases had no gene match. Germline-derived CDR1 and CDR2 are LNHDA and SQIVND (reference sequence). The CDR3 length is 14 residues. CDR3 loop: CASRTGTGVYEQYF. The CDR3 nucleotides are TGTGCCAGTAGAACCGGGACAGGGGTCTACGAGCAGTACTTC.

V is TRBV5-6 and J is TRBJ1-2; D is unresolved. The germline CDR1 and CDR2 sequences are SGHDT and YYEEEE. This CDR3 contains 16 residues. The V end was cut by 1 base, the J end by 9 bases, with 22 bases between. Written as DNA, the CDR3 is TGTGCCAGCAGCTTGTATTTAACCAGGCAGAAATTGAGCTACACCTTC. It encodes CASSLYLTRQKLSYTF.

The chain recombines TRBV5-1 with TRBJ2-5; 13 positions agree with TRBD2. This CDR3 has 17 amino acids. Germline trimming cut 1 base from V and 1 base from J; bases unmatched to any gene: 4. CDR1 is SGHRS and CDR2 is YFSETQ in the germline V gene. CDR3 in DNA: TGCGCCAGCAGCTTGAGGGGACTAGCGGGGATCCAAGAGACCCAGTACTTC. Protein: CASSLRGLAGIQETQYF.

The chain recombines TRBV12-3 or TRBV12-4 with TRBJ2-5; no reliable D call. Trimming removed 3 bases from V and 2 bases from J, with 7 bases in between. The CDR3 consists of 13 residues. The CDR3 DNA reads TGTGCCAGCAGTTTGGTTCAGCAAGAGACCCAGTACTTC. Translation: CASSLVQQETQYF.

This clone was recorded a few times. The rearrangement links TRBV5-1 to TRBJ1-2; 7 bases fit TRBD1. Looked up from germline, CDR1 is SGHRS and CDR2 is YFSETQ. With 2 bases clipped from V and 0 bases from J, the junction kept 4 bases outside the gene matches. The CDR3 spans 15 residues. The CDR3 DNA sequence: TGCGCCAGCAGCTTTCGACAGGGAGCTAACTATGGCTACACCTTC. Amino acids: CASSFRQGANYGYTF. Complete variable domain (other parts from reference TRBV5-1 and TRBJ1-2): KAGVTQTPRYLIKTRGQQVTLSCSPISGHRSVSWYQQTPGQGLQFLFEYFSETQRNKGNFPGRFSGRQFSNSRSEMNVSTLELGDSALYLCASSFRQGANYGYTFGSGTRLTVV.

The chain uses TRBV7-2 and TRBJ1-5, with 7 bases lining up with TRBD1. The V gene's germline CDR1 is SGHTA and CDR2 FQGNSA. V shed 4 bases and J 9 bases; nucleotides not matched to a gene: 15. CDR3 length: 16 amino acids. The CDR3 here is CASSSGQPAGSSPQHF. CDR3 nucleotides: TGTGCCAGCAGCTCGGGACAGCCCGCCGGTTCGTCGCCCCAGCATTTT.

This chain uses TRBV28 with TRBJ2-5, with D maybe TRBD2 (6 bases). With 3 bases removed from V and 5 bases from J, the gap between germline ends came to 13 bases. This CDR3 is built from 14 residues. The germline V gene encodes CDR1 MDHEN and CDR2 SYDVKM. The CDR3 sequence: CASSFGGSGETQYF. The CDR3 DNA reads as TGTGCCAGCAGTTTTGGGGGGAGCGGGGAGACCCAGTACTTC. Full variable domain (outside the CDR3, taken from reference TRBV28 and TRBJ2-5): DVKVTQSSRYLVKRTGEKVFLECVQDMDHENMFWYRQDPGLGLRLIYFSYDVKMKEKGDIPEGYSVSREKKERFSLILESASTNQTSMYLCASSFGGSGETQYFGPGTRLLVL.

DNA for the CDR3: TGCGCCAGCAGCCAAGTGGGCACGAAGGACTATGGCTACACCTTC. Protein: CASSQVGTKDYGYTF. The chain is built from TRBV4-1 and TRBJ1-2; D unclear. CDR3 length equals 15 residues. Looked up from germline, CDR1 is MGHRA and CDR2 is YSYEKL. Trimming removed 1 base at V and 3 bases at J, with 12 bases between.

The J gene is TRBJ2-7, the V gene TRBV10-3; 12 bases are a match to TRBD2. The germline CDR1 and CDR2 sequences are ENHRY and SYGVKD. CDR3 length: 14 residues. The V segment lost 3 bases and the J segment 4 bases; nucleotides outside the gene matches: 1. The CDR3 nucleotides are TGTGCCATCAGTGAAGGACTAGCGGGATACGAGCAGTACTTC. Residues: CAISEGLAGYEQYF.

The chain uses TRBV6-6 and TRBJ1-4; 7 bases map to TRBD1. CDR3 length equals 15 residues. Germline V gene lookup returns CDR1 MNHNY and CDR2 SVGAGI (reference sequence). V dropped 5 bases and J dropped 7; count of bases not matched to a gene: 10. CDR3 amino acids: CASSLQGGAPEKLFF. In DNA, the CDR3 is TGTGCCAGCAGTCTCCAAGGGGGCGCACCTGAAAAACTGTTTTTT.

The rearrangement joins TRBV28 to TRBJ1-5; TRBD1 aligns across 11 bases. Germline lookup yields CDR1 MDHEN and CDR2 SYDVKM. V lost 5 bases, J lost 2 bases, and 5 bases stayed unmatched. The CDR3 totals 16 residues. The CDR3 is CASSQGTGGGNQPQHF. CDR3 coding DNA: TGTGCCAGCAGTCAAGGGACAGGGGGAGGCAATCAGCCCCAGCATTTT.

This chain connects TRBV19 to TRBJ1-1; D gene ambiguous. Trimming pared 6 bases from V and 2 bases from J, leaving 10 bases between. Per the germline V gene, CDR1 is LNHDA and CDR2 is SQIVND (reference sequence). The CDR3 extends over 13 amino acids. CDR3 bases: TGTGCCAGTAGAGTTCGGGGAAACACTGAAGCTTTCTTT. This codes for CASRVRGNTEAFF.

J is TRBJ2-2 and V is TRBV7-8, with TRBD1 matching over 9 bases. Germline V gene lookup returns CDR1 SGHVS and CDR2 FQNEAQ. The CDR3 has 13 amino acids. Unmatched junction bases numbered 6, after V lost 8 bases and J lost 8 bases. The CDR3 DNA sequence: TGTGCCAGCCTGGACAGGGGCGATGGGGAGCTGTTTTTT. The encoded protein is CASLDRGDGELFF.

This rearrangement joins TRBV7-9 to TRBJ2-3; perhaps TRBD2 as D (5 bases). The CDR3 spans 14 residues. In germline, CDR1 is SEHNR, CDR2 FQNEAQ (reference sequence). The V gene lost 5 bases and the J gene lost 5 bases, with 14 bases spanning the gap. CDR3 coding DNA: TGTGCCAGCAGCCCTCTCGTCGGGGAAGATACGCAGTATTTT. This encodes CASSPLVGEDTQYF. The full variable domain, rest sourced from reference TRBV7-9 and TRBJ2-3, is DTGVSQNPRHKITKRGQNVTFRCDPISEHNRLYWYRQTLGQGPEFLTYFQNEAQLEKSRLLSDRFSAERPKGSFSTLEIQRTEQGDSAMYLCASSPLVGEDTQYFGPGTRLTVL.

This clone was observed a handful of times. The chain has TRBV5-1 and TRBJ1-3; D may be TRBD1 (6 bases). The CDR3 loop spans 16 amino acids. From germline, CDR1 is SGHRS and CDR2 YFSETQ. Deletions cut 5 bases from V and 0 bases from J, with 15 bases between. The CDR3 sequence: CASSSLQGYSGNTIYF. CDR3 nucleotide sequence: TGCGCCAGCAGTTCGTTACAGGGATACTCTGGAAACACCATATATTTT.

The V gene is TRBV18, the J gene TRBJ2-5, with 10 bases that match TRBD1. CDR3 size: 15 residues. Germline-derived CDR1 and CDR2 are KGHSH and LQKENI. After removal of 2 bases from V and 3 bases from J, the junction contained 3 bases not matched to a gene. The CDR3 is CASSPRGTGEETQYF. DNA of the CDR3: TGTGCCAGCTCACCAAGGGGGACAGGGGAAGAGACCCAGTACTTC.

The rearrangement joins TRBV11-2 to TRBJ2-7; D is uncertain. The V gene's germline CDR1 is SGHAT and CDR2 FQNNGV. Trimming removed 6 bases at V and 10 bases at J, with 16 bases between. The CDR3 runs to 12 residues. The CDR3 DNA sequence: TGTGCCAGCAGTCGCACTCTAGAGGCCCAGTACTTC. Protein sequence: CASSRTLEAQYF.

This chain joins TRBV3-1 (or the pseudogene TRBV3-2) and TRBJ2-7, with 9 bases fitting TRBD1. The CDR3 runs to 15 residues. V shed 5 bases and J 3 bases; nucleotides not matched to a gene: 8. Germline V CDR1 and CDR2: LGHDT, YNNKEL (reference sequence). As DNA, the CDR3 is TGTGCCAGCAGCGAAGCGCCGGGACAGGGCTACGAGCAGTACTTC. Its translation is CASSEAPGQGYEQYF.

J is TRBJ2-1 and V is TRBV2; 9 bases match TRBD1. Trimming at V came to 5 bases and at J to 11 bases, leaving 13 bases not matched to a gene. Germline CDR1 and CDR2: SNHLY and FYNNEI. This CDR3 has 15 residues. The CDR3 loop reads CASSTDRGARIKQFF. CDR3 bases: TGTGCCAGCAGTACAGACAGGGGGGCGAGGATTAAGCAGTTCTTC.

V gene TRBV19 combines with J gene TRBJ2-3; D remains unclear. The V end lost 6 bases, the J end lost 4 bases, and 11 bases lay between the germline ends. Germline CDR1 LNHDA, CDR2 SQIVND (reference sequence). The CDR3 is 13 residues long. CDR3 sequence: CASSLARADTQYF. CDR3 bases: TGTGCCAGTAGCCTCGCCCGCGCAGATACGCAGTATTTT. The full variable domain, completed using reference TRBV19 and TRBJ2-3, is DGGITQSPKYLFRKEGQNVTLSCEQNLNHDAMYWYRQDPGQGLRLIYYSQIVNDFQKGDIAEGYSVSREKKESFPLTVTSAQKNPTAFYLCASSLARADTQYFGPGTRLTVL.

The CDR3 DNA sequence: TGCGCCAGCAGCTTGGAGGGGGATCGGACTGAAGCTTTCTTT. Translated, it gives CASSLEGDRTEAFF. This sequence joins TRBV5-1 and TRBJ1-1, with D perhaps matching TRBD1 (6 bases). The CDR3 has 14 residues. The germline V gene has CDR1 SGHRS and CDR2 YFSETQ. The V and J ends lost 0 bases and 5 bases respectively, with 11 bases between them.